A single sample is the source of the 27 T cell receptor beta chains below, sequenced in a study of identical twins. One entry per CDR3 protein results from TCRdb running MiXCR on the 5' RACE reads. The sample yields roughly 750,000 distinct CDR3 sequences, about 20% seen once. These sequences were also reported in another study, on T cells expressing NK-cell markers.

Sequences were obtained from PBMCs. These receptors all stem from a woman aged 18-30 years in good health.

This clonotype was counted between two and nine times. The rearrangement links TRBV27 to TRBJ2-7; D is ambiguous. CDR1 and CDR2 from the germline V gene are MNHEY and SMNVEV (reference sequence). Deletions cut 3 bases from V and 1 base from J, with 10 bases between. This CDR3 spans 14 amino acids. DNA of the CDR3: TGTGCCAGCAGTTTTCTCGGCAGGTCCTACGAGCAGTACTTC. Protein sequence: CASSFLGRSYEQYF.

The chain links TRBV6-5 to TRBJ2-1; D might be TRBD2 (6 bases). In germline, CDR1 is MNHEY, CDR2 SVGAGI. This CDR3 has 15 residues. Trimming removed 2 bases at V and 4 bases at J, with 12 bases between. CDR3 loop: CASSYRGGVYNEQFF. In DNA, the CDR3 is TGTGCCAGCAGTTACCGCGGCGGGGTGTACAATGAGCAGTTCTTC.

This clonotype was seen only a few times. The chain has TRBV4-3 and TRBJ1-3; 7 positions agree with TRBD1. Trimming at V came to 2 bases and at J to 3 bases, leaving 10 bases not matched to a gene. The CDR3 totals 17 residues. Looked up from germline, CDR1 is LGHNA and CDR2 is YSLEER. CDR3 sequence reads: CASSQHLVRGLGNTIYF. In DNA, the CDR3 is TGCGCCAGCAGCCAACACCTCGTTAGGGGGCTTGGAAACACCATATATTTT.

The chain couples TRBV7-7 to TRBJ2-4, with 10 bases lining up with TRBD1. The length of the CDR3 is 15 residues. Germline CDR1 reads SSHAT; CDR2 reads FNYEAQ (reference sequence). The trim removed 5 bases at V and 5 bases at J, leaving 6 bases unmatched. The CDR3 sequence: CASSPDRGRQNIQYF. The CDR3 nucleotides are TGTGCCAGCAGCCCCGACAGGGGGCGTCAAAACATTCAGTACTTC.

This chain joins TRBV12-3 or TRBV12-4 and TRBJ2-7; the match to TRBD2 covers 8 bases. This CDR3 region has 14 residues. Trimming cost V 6 bases and J 2 bases; bases outside gene matches: 6. The CDR3 loop is CASSPSGPAYEQYF. The CDR3 DNA sequence: TGTGCCAGCAGCCCTAGCGGGCCTGCCTACGAGCAGTACTTC.

This chain connects TRBV20-1 to TRBJ2-1; 10 bases fit TRBD2. The germline V gene has CDR1 DFQATT and CDR2 SNEGSKA (reference sequence). The trim removed 3 bases at V and 3 bases at J, leaving 5 bases unmatched. This CDR3 contains 15 residues. DNA for the CDR3: TGCAGTGCTAGGCTAGCGGGGGACCTCTACAATGAGCAGTTCTTC. It encodes CSARLAGDLYNEQFF.

Here the CDR3 DNA reads TGCAGTGCTAGCTTCGGTGGGCCTAAAGCCAGTGAGCAGTTCTTC. Protein sequence: CSASFGGPKASEQFF. The rearrangement links TRBV20-1 to TRBJ2-1; D unresolved. CDR3 size: 15 residues. V shed 3 bases and J shed 9 bases, with 21 bases lying between them. CDR1 is DFQATT and CDR2 is SNEGSKA in the germline V gene (reference sequence).

This clonotype was detected a few times. The chain carries TRBV7-9 and TRBJ2-1, with D uncertain. The length of the CDR3 is 14 residues. With 4 bases removed from V and 5 bases from J, the gap between germline ends came to 12 bases. Per the germline V gene, CDR1 is SEHNR and CDR2 is FQNEAQ (reference sequence). CDR3 in DNA: TGTGCCAGCAGCTCTCCCGGCGGCGACAATGAGCAGTTCTTC. This translates into CASSSPGGDNEQFF.

This clonotype was recorded a few times. The chain recombines TRBV5-1 with TRBJ2-6; D gene unclear. This CDR3 is built from 15 residues. The ends were cut back, 0 bases at V and 2 bases at J, with 6 bases in the middle. Germline V lookup: CDR1 SGHRS, CDR2 YFSETQ. The CDR3 protein is CASSLDFAGANVLTF. The DNA for the CDR3 is TGCGCCAGCAGCTTGGATTTCGCTGGGGCCAACGTCCTGACTTTC.

The rearrangement joins TRBV7-9 to TRBJ1-1; D is possibly TRBD1 (5 bases). Between the trimmed V and J ends, which lost 6 bases and 12 bases, there was a span of 14 bases. The germline V gene encodes CDR1 SEHNR and CDR2 FQNEAQ (reference sequence). The CDR3 spans 11 residues. CDR3 bases: TGTGCCAGCAGTTCAACGGGGGTCTCTTTCTTT. Its translation: CASSSTGVSFF.

Remarks on this clonotype: A read error may account for a junction end that differs from germline. The chain uses TRBV12-3 or TRBV12-4 and TRBJ1-2; no clear D gene. This CDR3 spans 13 amino acids. The CDR3 sequence is CASSGALWDGYTF. CDR3 bases: TGTGCCAGCAGCGGCGCGTTGTGGGATGGGTACACCTTC.

The chain links TRBV12-3 or TRBV12-4 to TRBJ1-5; D remains ambiguous. The length of the CDR3 is 12 residues. V dropped 5 bases and J dropped 4 bases, with 6 bases sitting between them. This CDR3 is CASSKGNQPQHF. The DNA for the CDR3 is TGTGCCAGCAGTAAGGGAAATCAGCCCCAGCATTTT.

This clonotype was found a few times. The chain has TRBV7-9 and TRBJ1-4; 11 bases agree with TRBD1. Germline values: CDR1 SEHNR, CDR2 FQNEAQ (reference sequence). The V and J ends lost 6 bases and 8 bases, in that order; junction bases with no gene match: 2. The CDR3 extends over 13 amino acids. The DNA of the CDR3 is TGTGCCAGCAGACGGGACAGGGGGGAAAAACTGTTTTTT. The encoded protein is CASRRDRGEKLFF.

V and J are TRBV20-1 and TRBJ2-5; 10 bases are shared with TRBD2. CDR1 and CDR2 (germline): DFQATT, SNEGSKA (reference sequence). The CDR3 runs 16 residues. The ends lost 2 bases at V and 4 bases at J; junction bases unmatched: 10. CDR3 in DNA: TGCAGTGCTAGAAAGAAAGCGGGGGGGCCTGCAGAGACCCAGTACTTC. Translation gives CSARKKAGGPAETQYF.

The chain employs TRBV11-2 and TRBJ2-5, with unresolved D. V dropped 5 bases and J dropped 3 bases, with 10 bases sitting between them. Germline CDR1 reads SGHAT; CDR2 reads FQNNGV. There are 13 residues in the CDR3. In DNA, the CDR3 is TGTGCCAGCAGCATCCGGGCCGAAGAGACCCAGTACTTC. It yields the protein CASSIRAEETQYF.

This clonotype was seen more than once but under ten times. This chain uses TRBV7-3 with TRBJ2-1; D is tentatively TRBD1 or TRBD2 (5 bases each). V dropped 5 bases and J dropped 2 bases, with 13 bases sitting between them. CDR1 SGHTA and CDR2 FQGTGA come from the germline V gene. The CDR3 is 15 residues long. CDR3 protein: CASSASRDPYNEQFF. The CDR3, as DNA: TGTGCCAGCAGCGCCAGCCGGGACCCCTACAATGAGCAGTTCTTC.

V is TRBV24-1 and J is TRBJ2-3; 8 nucleotides agree with TRBD2. There are 17 residues in the CDR3. Trimming at V came to 1 base and at J to 2 bases, leaving 7 bases not matched to a gene. CDR1 is KGHDR, CDR2 SFDVKD, per germline. The CDR3 reads CATSDLKRGPHTDTQYF. The CDR3 DNA reads TGTGCCACCAGTGATTTAAAGCGGGGGCCGCACACAGATACGCAGTATTTT.

The chain is built from TRBV12-3 or TRBV12-4 and TRBJ2-2; TRBD2 might be the D (6 bases). V was trimmed by 6 bases and J by 4 bases, leaving 15 bases between them. CDR3 length: 15 residues. The CDR3 sequence: CASRPTAGSTGELFF. For the CDR3, the DNA is TGTGCCAGCAGACCCACGGCGGGATCCACCGGGGAGCTGTTTTTT.

This clonotype was seen a few times. As DNA, the CDR3 is TGTGCCAGCACCCAGACCCGGGGCCCTACCTACGAGCAGTACTTC. Protein: CASTQTRGPTYEQYF. The V call is TRBV12-3 or TRBV12-4, the J call TRBJ2-7; the D gene could be TRBD1 or TRBD2 (5 bases each). This CDR3 has 15 residues. With 7 bases removed from V and 2 bases from J, the gap between germline ends came to 18 bases.

This chain links TRBV28 with TRBJ2-7; the D gene is possibly TRBD1 (6 bases). CDR1 is MDHEN and CDR2 is SYDVKM in the germline V gene. Trimming stripped 1 base from V and 2 bases from J, with 15 bases between. The CDR3 loop spans 16 amino acids. CDR3 sequence: CASSLFGGGGPYEQYF. CDR3 in DNA: TGTGCCAGCAGTTTATTCGGAGGTGGGGGCCCCTACGAGCAGTACTTC. Supplemented by reference TRBV28 and TRBJ2-7, the full variable domain reads DVKVTQSSRYLVKRTGEKVFLECVQDMDHENMFWYRQDPGLGLRLIYFSYDVKMKEKGDIPEGYSVSREKKERFSLILESASTNQTSMYLCASSLFGGGGPYEQYFGPGTRLTVT.

This clonotype has at least ten counts. The V gene is TRBV5-1, the J gene TRBJ1-5, with D hard to call. Deletions cut 0 bases from V and 3 bases from J, with 7 bases between. The germline CDR1 and CDR2 sequences are SGHRS and YFSETQ. This CDR3 spans 14 amino acids. The CDR3 DNA reads as TGCGCCAGCAGCTTGGGACTGGACAATCAGCCCCAGCATTTT. Translating it yields CASSLGLDNQPQHF. The full variable domain, rest sourced from reference TRBV5-1 and TRBJ1-5, is KAGVTQTPRYLIKTRGQQVTLSCSPISGHRSVSWYQQTPGQGLQFLFEYFSETQRNKGNFPGRFSGRQFSNSRSEMNVSTLELGDSALYLCASSLGLDNQPQHFGDGTRLSIL.

The rearrangement links TRBV12-3 or TRBV12-4 to TRBJ2-7; D perhaps matches TRBD2 (6 bases). The V gene lost 8 bases and the J gene lost 0 bases, with 17 bases spanning the gap. CDR3 length: 15 amino acids. The CDR3 protein is CASCGEDGTSYEQYF. In nucleotides, the CDR3 is TGTGCCAGCTGCGGGGAGGACGGGACCTCCTACGAGCAGTACTTC.

The chain links TRBV27 to TRBJ2-7; 11 positions agree with TRBD2. This CDR3 has 15 amino acids. J lost 3 bases, V lost 5 bases, and 6 bases had no gene match. Germline V gene data show CDR1 as MNHEY and CDR2 as SMNVEV (reference sequence). CDR3 DNA sequence: TGTGCCAGCAGTGCCCCGGGACTAGCGGTCTACGAGCAGTACTTC. Protein product: CASSAPGLAVYEQYF.

This clonotype was detected many times. V gene TRBV10-1 combines with J gene TRBJ1-1; D is ambiguous. Trimming took 5 bases from V and 1 from J, leaving 8 bases between them. The length of the CDR3 is 13 residues. CDR1 is WNHNN and CDR2 is SYGVQD in the germline V gene (reference sequence). CDR3 DNA sequence: TGCGCCAGCAGTCCTATGTCGAACACTGAAGCTTTCTTT. Residues: CASSPMSNTEAFF.

The chain joins TRBV24-1 to TRBJ2-1, with 9 bases that match TRBD2. Germline assignment: CDR1 KGHDR and CDR2 SFDVKD. The V gene end was trimmed by 3 bases and the J gene end by 5 bases; junction bases not matched to a gene: 13. The CDR3 has 18 amino acids. For the CDR3, the DNA is TGTGCCACCAGTGATAGTCGGATAGGCAGCGGGAGGAACAATGAGCAGTTCTTC. Translation gives CATSDSRIGSGRNNEQFF.

This clonotype occurred a few times. J is TRBJ2-4 and V is TRBV7-9, with a tentative D call TRBD2 (6 bases). The CDR3 has 14 residues. Germline lookup yields CDR1 SEHNR and CDR2 FQNEAQ (reference sequence). The V end was cut by 1 base, the J end by 7 bases, with 11 bases between. CDR3 protein: CASSLGAGRNIQYF. In nucleotides, the CDR3 is TGTGCCAGCAGCTTAGGGGCGGGAAGGAACATTCAGTACTTC. Based on the CDR3 plus reference TRBV7-9 and TRBJ2-4, the full variable domain is DTGVSQNPRHKITKRGQNVTFRCDPISEHNRLYWYRQTLGQGPEFLTYFQNEAQLEKSRLLSDRFSAERPKGSFSTLEIQRTEQGDSAMYLCASSLGAGRNIQYFGAGTRLSVL.

The chain carries TRBV6-2 or TRBV6-3 and TRBJ2-1; 9 bases line up with TRBD2. There are 20 residues in the CDR3. Trimming removed 0 bases from V and 5 bases from J; junction bases left unmatched: 17. Germline V gene sequence: CDR1 MNHEY, CDR2 SVGEGT. Written as DNA, the CDR3 is TGTGCCAGCAGTTACTCATTCTCGGCGGGGGGGCTCTCAAACGACAATGAGCAGTTCTTC. Amino acid sequence: CASSYSFSAGGLSNDNEQFF.